One and the same sample provided the 3 T cell receptor beta chains below, sequenced in a study of T cell repertoires in cytomegalovirus infection. TCRdb re-called the reads through MiXCR, storing one row per CDR3 protein. This sample carries roughly 76,000 distinct CDR3 sequences, less than 4.5% of them seen once, and the ten largest clones take under 5.5%. Sequenced material: PBMCs. These receptors all stem from a human donor in good health (CMV status not recorded). Some clones in this sample may be carry-over from other donors' samples.

This clonotype came up many times. The chain has TRBV15 and TRBJ1-5, with 7 nucleotides matching TRBD1. The CDR3 is 17 amino acids. Germline loops: CDR1 LNHNV, CDR2 YYDKDF (reference sequence). V shed 3 bases and J 0 bases; nucleotides not matched to a gene: 8. In nucleotides, the CDR3 is TGTGCCACCAGCAGCTTCTCAGGGGGAAGTAGCAATCAGCCCCAGCATTTT. Protein sequence: CATSSFSGGSSNQPQHF.

This clonotype was picked up many times. J is TRBJ1-2 and V is TRBV7-8; D is unresolved. The V gene lost 0 bases and the J gene lost 2 bases, with 10 bases spanning the gap. This CDR3 comprises 15 residues. Looked up from germline, CDR1 is SGHVS and CDR2 is FQNEAQ. Here the CDR3 DNA reads TGTGCCAGCAGCTTAGCGTACGGCACAAACTATGGCTACACCTTC. Encoded protein: CASSLAYGTNYGYTF.

The table lists this clonotype with many counts. The rearrangement links TRBV28 to TRBJ1-5; the D is unclear. CDR3 length: 15 amino acids. Deletions cut 1 base from V and 10 bases from J, with 17 bases between. In germline, CDR1 is MDHEN, CDR2 SYDVKM. As DNA, the CDR3 is TGTGCCAGCAGTTTATCGTTCCGACGAGAGGGACCCCAGCATTTT. It codes for CASSLSFRREGPQHF.